A single sample gave rise to the 10 T cell receptor beta chains below, sequenced in a study of identical twins (dated by TCRdb to the mid-2010s). Libraries were constructed by 5' RACE. TCRdb lists the instrument as Illumina HiSeq 2000. TCRdb passed the public sequencing reads through fastp at Q25 and MiXCR, retaining productive beta sequences. Each CDR3 protein gets just one entry, which takes the most common genes and DNA from the rows behind it. Here the sample has about 570,000 distinct CDR3 sequences; approximately 9.6% occur a single time. The ten largest account for 2.5% to 3% of the sample. This same sample was also part of a study on yellow fever vaccine responses in identical twins.

Sample: PBMCs. Every receptor here comes from a young woman in good health.

This clonotype appeared a few times. V is TRBV4-1 and J is TRBJ1-1; possible D gene TRBD1, 6 bases. V was shortened by 0 bases and J by 7 bases, with 12 bases between the two germline ends. Germline V gene data show CDR1 as MGHRA and CDR2 as YSYEKL. This CDR3 region has 14 residues. CDR3 amino acids: CASSQDRGGGEAFF. The DNA of the CDR3 is TGCGCCAGCAGCCAAGATAGGGGAGGGGGTGAAGCTTTCTTT.

Many counts were recorded for this clonotype. The chain uses TRBV5-5 and TRBJ2-1; D is possibly TRBD1 or TRBD2 (5 bases each). CDR3 length equals 14 residues. Trimming stripped 1 base from V and 6 bases from J, with 11 bases between. From germline, CDR1 is SGHKS and CDR2 YYEKEE (reference sequence). In DNA, the CDR3 is TGTGCCAGCAGCTTGCCGGGGACCCTCAATGAGCAGTTCTTC. Its translation is CASSLPGTLNEQFF. Variable domain in full (rest from reference TRBV5-5 and TRBJ2-1): DAGVTQSPTHLIKTRGQQVTLRCSPISGHKSVSWYQQVLGQGPQFIFQYYEKEERGRGNFPDRFSARQFPNYSSELNVNALLLGDSALYLCASSLPGTLNEQFFGPGTRLTVL.

This clonotype was picked up many times. The chain combines TRBV4-1 with TRBJ2-3; TRBD2 matches at 9 bases. Per the germline V gene, CDR1 is MGHRA and CDR2 is YSYEKL. The CDR3 consists of 15 residues. V was pared by 7 bases and J by 7 bases, with 12 bases of the junction left unmatched. The CDR3, as DNA: TGCGCCAGCAAGTCGGAGGCGGGGGGGCCATATACGCAGTATTTT. Protein product: CASKSEAGGPYTQYF.

V is TRBV27 and J is TRBJ1-3; possible D gene TRBD1, 5 bases. CDR3 size: 12 residues. Germline V CDR1 and CDR2: MNHEY, SMNVEV (reference sequence). The ends were cut back, 8 bases at V and 4 bases at J, with 9 bases in the middle. The CDR3 nucleotides read TGTGCCAGCGGCGGGGACGGAAACACCATATATTTT. Protein sequence: CASGGDGNTIYF.

This clonotype was recorded a few times. The V call is TRBV11-2, the J call TRBJ2-7; 7 bases map to TRBD2. V shed 3 bases, J shed 2 bases, and the junction held 7 bases outside the gene matches. From germline, CDR1 is SGHAT and CDR2 FQNNGV. The CDR3 sequence is 15 residues long. DNA of the CDR3: TGTGCCAGCAGCTTCCGGGCTAGCGGAGCCTACGAGCAGTACTTC. This encodes CASSFRASGAYEQYF.

Turning to this clonotype: One base away lies a much larger clone, so this may be a sequencing read error. The chain couples TRBV20-1 to TRBJ2-5; 8 positions agree with TRBD1. Per germline, CDR1 DFQATT and CDR2 SNEGSKA (reference sequence). The CDR3 has 16 residues. The trim removed 2 bases at V and 5 bases at J, leaving 13 bases unmatched. The chain's CDR3 is CSARPPLPTGEETQYF. Here the CDR3 DNA reads TGCAGTGCTAGACCCCCCCTCCCGACAGGGGAGGAGACCCAGTACTTC.

This clonotype was observed many times. The junction does not match germline at one end; this may be a read error. This chain joins TRBV7-7 and TRBJ2-2, with D perhaps being TRBD1 or TRBD2 (5 bases each). CDR3 size: 15 residues. CDR1 and CDR2 (germline): SSHAT, FNYEAQ (reference sequence). CDR3 protein: CASSLGTANTGELFF. CDR3 in DNA: TGCGCCAGCAGCTTGGGGACGGCCAACACCGGGGAGCTGTTTTTT.

This clonotype was observed many times. V gene TRBV27 combines with J gene TRBJ2-7; D ambiguous. The CDR3 is made up of 15 amino acids. Germline CDR1 MNHEY, CDR2 SMNVEV (reference sequence). V was pared by 4 bases and J by 0 bases, with 13 bases between. In DNA form, the CDR3 reads TGTGCCAGCAGTTCGTCACGGAGTAACTCCTACGAGCAGTACTTC. Protein: CASSSSRSNSYEQYF.

This clonotype was detected only a few times. This chain links TRBV5-5 with TRBJ2-3; 7 bases fit TRBD2. The CDR3 is 14 residues long. V was clipped by 6 bases and J by 5 bases; unmatched bases: 9. In germline, CDR1 is SGHKS, CDR2 YYEKEE (reference sequence). CDR3 loop: CASTGPGGGDTQYF. CDR3 in DNA: TGTGCCAGCACCGGGCCGGGGGGTGGAGATACGCAGTATTTT.

This clonotype was seen many times. The rearrangement joins TRBV7-8 to TRBJ2-1; 10 bases are shared with TRBD2. The germline CDR1 and CDR2 sequences are SGHVS and FQNEAQ. The length of the CDR3 is 16 residues. Trimming took 4 bases from V and 7 from J; bases not matched to a gene: 10. The DNA of the CDR3 is TGTGCCAGCAGCTACCCGGGGACTAGCGTCTCTAATGAGCAGTTCTTC. Translation gives CASSYPGTSVSNEQFF.